The rows below give T cell receptor beta chains drawn from one sample of a study of PD-L1 blockade in urothelial cancer. Libraries were prepared by immunoSEQ multiplex PCR; TCRdb keeps only in-frame clonotypes and omits some of them. The profile covers tens of thousands of clones, with 85% to 90% appearing a single time and more than 3.5% taken by the ten largest. The material sequenced was PBMCs, taken around atezolizumab (anti-PD-L1) treatment. These receptor sequences come from a man in his sixties or seventies with urothelial cancer. Each CDR3 is given with its conserved first and last residue. D genes are given only for firm matches. The size entry is marked missing in some rows and otherwise reads once, few, many or a size class.

CDR3 length,D gene,J gene,V gene,clone size,CDR3 protein,CDR3 DNA
16,TRBD2,TRBJ2-3,TRBV19,NA,CASSSISSGKGDTQYF,TGTGCCAGTAGTTCGATCTCCAGCGGGAAGGGAGATACGCAGTATTTT
14,NA,TRBJ2-7,TRBV5-1,NA,CASSLAFQGGEQYF,TGCGCCAGCAGCTTGGCTTTTCAGGGCGGCGAGCAGTACTTC
15,TRBD2,TRBJ2-1,TRBV7-9,NA,CASSLTSGRNNEQFF,TGTGCCAGCAGCCTCACTAGCGGGAGGAACAATGAGCAGTTCTTC
16,TRBD1,TRBJ1-5,TRBV19,NA,CASRYGGQGRGQPQHF,TGTGCCAGTAGATACGGGGGACAGGGGAGAGGGCAGCCCCAGCATTTT
14,NA,TRBJ1-2,TRBV6-5,NA,CASRARDNNYGYTF,TGTGCCAGCAGGGCTCGGGACAACAACTATGGCTACACCTTC
13,NA,TRBJ2-3,TRBV27,NA,CASSPPELSPQYF,TGTGCCAGCAGTCCCCCGGAGCTCAGTCCGCAGTATTTT
16,TRBD2,TRBJ2-7,TRBV5-5,once,CASSYAGLAASYEQYF,TGTGCCAGCAGCTATGCGGGGCTAGCGGCTTCCTACGAGCAGTACTTC
18,NA,TRBJ2-5,TRBV11-1,NA,CASSPVVGFMGGQETQYF,TGTGCCAGCAGTCCTGTGGTGGGGTTTATGGGAGGACAAGAGACCCAGTACTTC
14,TRBD1,TRBJ2-7,TRBV30,NA,CAWSGGQNYYEQYF,TGTGCCTGGAGTGGGGGACAGAACTACTACGAGCAGTACTTC
16,NA,TRBJ1-1,TRBV7-8,NA,CASSLRRRGLYTEAFF,TGTGCCAGCAGCTTAAGAAGAAGGGGGTTGTACACTGAAGCTTTCTTT
15,TRBD2,TRBJ2-7,TRBV6-5,NA,CASSYSGTRGYEQYF,TGTGCCAGCAGTTACTCCGGGACTAGAGGGTACGAGCAGTACTTC
15,NA,TRBJ2-2,TRBV28,NA,CASRGGGPRTGELFF,TGTGCCAGCAGGGGAGGAGGGCCACGGACCGGGGAGCTGTTTTTT
15,TRBD2,TRBJ2-1,TRBV12-5,once,CASGLGGGLYNEQFF,TGTGCTAGTGGTTTAGGCGGGGGACTCTACAATGAGCAGTTCTTC
16,NA,TRBJ2-7,TRBV5-6,NA,CASRPLQGIPSHEQYF,TGTGCCAGCAGACCCCTACAGGGTATCCCTTCCCACGAGCAGTACTTC